Below, 27 T cell receptor beta chains from the same sample are listed, as sequenced in a study of patients and donors after allogeneic stem cell transplantation. TCRdb ran MiXCR on the RT-PCR reads and lists one entry per CDR3 protein. The sample shows more than 20,000 distinct CDR3 sequences, under 55% of them seen only once. The source material was blood, either unsorted or a sorted T cell fraction (not recorded which). The receptors come from a human donor who was either an allogeneic HSCT recipient or a stem cell or donor lymphocyte infusion donor (not recorded which). It is not recorded whose cells these are; they may come from a transplant donor.

This clonotype has only a few counts. CDR3 sequence reads: CASSISDRANTEAFF. In DNA, the CDR3 is TGCGCCAGCAGCATCTCCGACAGGGCGAACACTGAAGCTTTCTTT. V and J are TRBV5-1 and TRBJ1-1; TRBD1 matches at 7 bases. This CDR3 has 15 amino acids. Germline lookup yields CDR1 SGHRS and CDR2 YFSETQ. The trim removed 4 bases at V and 1 base at J, leaving 7 bases unmatched. The entire variable domain, with the rest obtained from reference TRBV5-1 and TRBJ1-1, is as follows: KAGVTQTPRYLIKTRGQQVTLSCSPISGHRSVSWYQQTPGQGLQFLFEYFSETQRNKGNFPGRFSGRQFSNSRSEMNVSTLELGDSALYLCASSISDRANTEAFFGQGTRLTVV.

The chain has TRBV5-1 and TRBJ1-6; 8 bases are shared with TRBD1. CDR3 length: 16 residues. V dropped 4 bases and J dropped 10; count of bases not matched to a gene: 13. CDR1 is SGHRS, CDR2 YFSETQ, per germline. The CDR3 loop reads CASSPENTGGGSPLHF. CDR3 DNA sequence: TGCGCCAGCAGCCCAGAAAACACAGGGGGAGGCTCACCCCTCCACTTT.

The V and J genes are TRBV12-3 or TRBV12-4 and TRBJ1-4; a weak D match, TRBD1 (6 bases). The CDR3 sequence is 14 residues long. The V and J ends lost 5 bases and 4 bases respectively, with 11 bases between them. CDR3 residues: CASSLQGGNEKLFF. The CDR3 bases are TGTGCCAGCAGTCTACAGGGAGGTAATGAAAAACTGTTTTTT.

This clonotype was counted once. This chain connects TRBV5-1 to TRBJ1-2; TRBD1 might be the D (5 bases). Germline V CDR1 and CDR2: SGHRS, YFSETQ. There are 14 residues in the CDR3. V was shortened by 0 bases and J by 2 bases, with 8 bases between the two germline ends. The CDR3 DNA reads as TGCGCCAGCAGCTTGGATGGGGGGAACTATGGCTACACCTTC. Translated: CASSLDGGNYGYTF.

This rearrangement joins TRBV5-1 to TRBJ2-7; the D gene is possibly TRBD1 (5 bases). CDR1 is SGHRS, CDR2 YFSETQ, per germline. The V gene lost 4 bases and the J gene lost 1 base, with 12 bases spanning the gap. The CDR3 is 14 residues long. The CDR3 nucleotides are TGCGCCAGCAGCCGGACACGCGATTCCTACGAGCAGTACTTC. This encodes CASSRTRDSYEQYF.

Only a few counts were recorded for this clonotype. This chain uses TRBV7-6 with TRBJ1-6, with TRBD1 matching 11 bases. Trimming took 5 bases from V and 7 from J; bases not matched to a gene: 13. Germline V gene sequence: CDR1 SGHVS, CDR2 FNYEAQ. This CDR3 comprises 18 residues. The CDR3 sequence: CASSALGGQGVLNSPLHF. The CDR3 nucleotides are TGTGCCAGCAGCGCCCTTGGGGGACAGGGGGTATTGAATTCACCCCTCCACTTT.

This clonotype was counted only a few times. This chain links TRBV7-9 with TRBJ1-5; 9 bases agree with TRBD1. This CDR3 contains 13 residues. Germline V gene lookup returns CDR1 SEHNR and CDR2 FQNEAQ (reference sequence). Germline trimming cut 0 bases from V and 16 bases from J; bases unmatched to any gene: 7. Written as DNA, the CDR3 is TGTGCCAGCAGCTTAGCACACAGGGGGCCATTTCATTTT. Protein sequence: CASSLAHRGPFHF.

This chain joins TRBV9 and TRBJ2-2; weak D call: TRBD2 (6 bases). Trimming stripped 7 bases from V and 3 bases from J, with 16 bases between. This CDR3 comprises 15 residues. Germline V gene lookup returns CDR1 SGDLS and CDR2 YYNGEE. This CDR3 reads CASGWRAGDTGELFF. CDR3 DNA: TGTGCCAGCGGGTGGAGGGCCGGGGACACCGGGGAGCTGTTTTTT.

This clonotype has only one observation. The chain carries TRBV10-3 and TRBJ2-3; D uncertain. The V gene lost 0 bases and the J gene lost 4 bases, with 11 bases spanning the gap. The CDR3 extends over 15 amino acids. Germline V gene data show CDR1 as ENHRY and CDR2 as SYGVKD. CDR3 sequence: CAISESNPRSDTQYF. The CDR3 DNA follows: TGTGCCATCAGTGAGTCGAACCCCAGATCAGATACGCAGTATTTT.

This sequence joins TRBV12-3 or TRBV12-4 and TRBJ2-3; D is uncertain. This CDR3 has 12 residues. V dropped 4 bases and J dropped 0 bases, with 2 bases sitting between them. The CDR3 loop reads CASSSSTDTQYF. CDR3 nucleotide sequence: TGTGCCAGCAGTTCTAGCACAGATACGCAGTATTTT.

This clonotype was seen a few times. The V and J genes are TRBV11-2 and TRBJ1-1, with 8 bases matching TRBD1. Germline CDR1 and CDR2: SGHAT and FQNNGV. The CDR3 is 13 amino acids. V dropped 6 bases and J dropped 6; count of bases not matched to a gene: 6. The CDR3 region is CASRQGDKAEAFF. The CDR3 bases are TGTGCCAGCAGACAGGGGGACAAAGCTGAAGCTTTCTTT.

This clonotype was detected only a few times. The CDR3: CASSLTRTSFEKLFF. The CDR3 region has the DNA TGTGCCAGCAGTTTAACTAGGACTAGTTTCGAAAAACTGTTTTTT. V and J are TRBV28 and TRBJ1-4; no clear D gene. The germline V gene has CDR1 MDHEN and CDR2 SYDVKM. The ends were cut back, 2 bases at V and 8 bases at J, with 15 bases in the middle. The CDR3 length is 15 residues.

In its sample, this clonotype was seen a few times. The V and J genes are TRBV27 and TRBJ2-2; possible D gene TRBD2, 5 bases. Germline assignment: CDR1 MNHEY and CDR2 SMNVEV (reference sequence). V lost 7 bases and J 5 bases, leaving 8 bases between the germline ends. The CDR3 runs to 12 residues. The CDR3 nucleotides read TGTGCCAGCATGAGGGAGACCGGGGAGCTGTTTTTT. It translates to CASMRETGELFF.

This clonotype was recorded only once. The junction shows a germline mismatch at one end, possibly a read error. This chain connects TRBV5-1 to TRBJ2-3; D possibly corresponds to TRBD1 (5 bases). The CDR3 loop spans 14 amino acids. CDR1 SGHRS and CDR2 YFSETQ come from the germline V gene. The CDR3: CASSILTEADPQYF. In DNA, the CDR3 is TGCGCCAGCAGCATCCTGACAGAAGCAGATCCGCAGTATTTT.

This chain links TRBV6-2 or TRBV6-3 with TRBJ2-2; D is unclear. Trimming pared 5 bases from V and 8 bases from J, leaving 18 bases between. Looked up from germline, CDR1 is MNHEY and CDR2 is SVGEGT. CDR3 length equals 15 residues. Here the CDR3 DNA reads TGTGCCAGCAGTCGGACCAACCCCCTGTCGGGGGAGCTGTTTTTT. Protein sequence: CASSRTNPLSGELFF.

This clonotype appeared a few times. The CDR3 loop reads CASSRDRLNSPLHF. CDR3 bases: TGTGCCAGCAGTCGGGACCGACTTAATTCACCCCTCCACTTT. The chain has TRBV6-5 and TRBJ1-6; tentatively, D is TRBD1 (5 bases). Trimming stripped 5 bases from V and 6 bases from J, with 11 bases between. This CDR3 region has 14 residues. The V gene's germline CDR1 is MNHEY and CDR2 SVGAGI.

The chain employs TRBV12-3 or TRBV12-4 and TRBJ1-4, with TRBD1 identical over 7 bases. V was clipped by 6 bases and J by 11 bases; unmatched bases: 6. The CDR3 runs to 12 residues. CDR3: CASRPTGEKLFF. Here the CDR3 DNA reads TGTGCCAGCAGGCCTACAGGGGAGAAACTGTTTTTT.

This clonotype has just a few counts. The rearrangement joins TRBV7-9 to TRBJ1-2; D is undetermined. This CDR3 contains 11 residues. Trimming removed 1 base from V and 8 bases from J, with 5 bases in between. Germline V gives CDR1 SEHNR, CDR2 FQNEAQ (reference sequence). The CDR3 sequence is CASSLGIGYTF. CDR3 nucleotide sequence: TGTGCCAGCAGCTTAGGGATCGGCTACACCTTC.

This rearrangement joins TRBV7-8 to TRBJ1-2, with D maybe TRBD1 (5 bases). There are 15 residues in the CDR3. Germline CDR1 reads SGHVS; CDR2 reads FQNEAQ. Trimming shortened V by 5 bases and J by 5 bases, and 18 bases separated the two germline ends. The CDR3 region is CASSLELWAGYGYTF. The CDR3 region has the DNA TGTGCCAGCAGCCTAGAGCTTTGGGCAGGGTATGGCTACACCTTC.

V gene TRBV12-3 or TRBV12-4 combines with J gene TRBJ2-5, with D unresolved. The CDR3 sequence is 14 residues long. V was cut by 6 bases and J by 2 bases, with 13 bases left in between. The CDR3 is CASSLIELQETQYF. The CDR3 nucleotides read TGTGCCAGCAGCCTGATTGAACTGCAAGAGACCCAGTACTTC.

This clonotype came up a few times. The V gene is TRBV7-2, the J gene TRBJ1-3; D is unresolved. With 3 bases removed from V and 4 bases from J, the gap between germline ends came to 13 bases. The CDR3 loop spans 15 amino acids. CDR1 and CDR2 (germline): SGHTA, FQGNSA. The CDR3 nucleotides are TGTGCCAGCAGCTTCCGAGGCGGTTTCGGAAACACCATATATTTT. This translates into CASSFRGGFGNTIYF.

The chain recombines TRBV12-3 or TRBV12-4 with TRBJ1-1; D not certain. The CDR3 consists of 14 residues. Deletions cut 1 base from V and 5 bases from J, with 11 bases between. The CDR3 here is CASSLGQARTEAFF. For the CDR3, the DNA is TGTGCCAGCAGTTTAGGGCAGGCTCGGACTGAAGCTTTCTTT.

This chain connects TRBV28 to TRBJ1-4; unclear D gene. Germline lookup yields CDR1 MDHEN and CDR2 SYDVKM. Between the trimmed V and J ends, which lost 2 bases and 0 bases, there was a span of 10 bases. The CDR3 is made up of 16 amino acids. The CDR3 nucleotides are TGTGCCAGCAGTTTAGTGGGCTCCTCAACTAATGAAAAACTGTTTTTT. Residues: CASSLVGSSTNEKLFF.

This rearrangement joins TRBV7-7 to TRBJ1-5; 7 nucleotides line up with TRBD1. The germline gives CDR1 SSHAT, CDR2 FNYEAQ (reference sequence). The CDR3 has 14 amino acids. The V gene end was trimmed by 5 bases and the J gene end by 6 bases; junction bases not matched to a gene: 7. CDR3 nucleotides: TGTGCCAGCAGCCCTAGGACAGGAACTCAGCCCCAGCATTTT. Amino acid sequence: CASSPRTGTQPQHF.

The CDR3 nucleotides read TGTGCCAGCAGCTTAGTTCAGGTCTCCTCTGGAAACACCATATATTTT. Translating it yields CASSLVQVSSGNTIYF. V and J are TRBV11-2 and TRBJ1-3; D gene uncertain. The CDR3 loop spans 16 amino acids. Trimming removed 1 base from V and 0 bases from J, with 10 bases in between. Germline V gene lookup returns CDR1 SGHAT and CDR2 FQNNGV.

A few counts support this clonotype. The chain carries TRBV19 and TRBJ1-6; 8 bases are shared with TRBD1. Trimming at V came to 6 bases and at J to 9 bases, leaving 7 bases not matched to a gene. From germline, CDR1 is LNHDA and CDR2 SQIVND (reference sequence). This CDR3 is built from 14 residues. The CDR3 DNA reads as TGTGCCAGTAGGACCGGACAGGGCAGTTCACCCCTCCACTTT. Translating gives CASRTGQGSSPLHF. The full variable domain, completed using reference TRBV19 and TRBJ1-6, is DGGITQSPKYLFRKEGQNVTLSCEQNLNHDAMYWYRQDPGQGLRLIYYSQIVNDFQKGDIAEGYSVSREKKESFPLTVTSAQKNPTAFYLCASRTGQGSSPLHFGNGTRLTVT.

The chain joins TRBV3-1 to TRBJ1-2; tentatively, D is TRBD1 (5 bases). The germline V and J ends were trimmed by 1 base and 6 bases, with 12 bases remaining between them. In germline, CDR1 is LGHDT, CDR2 YNNKEL (reference sequence). This CDR3 is 14 amino acids long. CDR3 sequence: CASSQARPGDGYTF. CDR3 nucleotides: TGTGCCAGCAGCCAAGCCCGTCCGGGGGATGGCTACACCTTC.